This T cell receptor (beta chain) was documented in a study of a mutant IDH1 vaccine in newly diagnosed glioma. Time point described: baseline, week 1 (first vaccination visit). Specified treatment: pre-vaccination baseline after standard-of-care therapy. The data were produced by immunoSEQ multiplex PCR, yet TCRdb's version contains in-frame clones alone and is incomplete. Of tens of thousands of clones in the sample, roughly nine tenths were seen once. The sample here was PBMCs, taken from a glioma patient treated with radiotherapy, temozolomide or both. The sequence came from a man aged 25-45 years with glioma.

The CDR3 protein is CASSVSGGEGEKLFF. Here the CDR3 DNA reads TGTGCCAGCAGCGTATCAGGGGGAGAGGGAGAAAAACTGTTTTTT. This sequence joins TRBV9 and TRBJ1-4, with TRBD1 matching 7 bases. Unmatched junction bases numbered 8, after V lost 1 base and J lost 8 bases. This CDR3 has 15 residues. The germline gives CDR1 SGDLS, CDR2 YYNGEE. Based on the CDR3 plus reference TRBV9 and TRBJ1-4, the full variable domain is DSGVTQTPKHLITATGQRVTLRCSPRSGDLSVYWYQQSLDQGLQFLIQYYNGEERAKGNILERFSAQQFPDLHSELNLSSLELGDSALYFCASSVSGGEGEKLFFGSGTQLSVL.